A single sample is the source of the 27 T cell receptor beta chains below, sequenced in a study of CD8 T cells in Susac syndrome. The authors reverse transcribed about 0.5 to 1 ug RNA with random hexamers. TCRdb itself ran the immunoSEQ multiplex PCR reads through MiXCR, one entry per CDR3 protein. The data hold about 150,000 distinct CDR3 sequences, with approximately 96% observed a single time. The sample taken for sequencing was CD4+ T cells from PBMCs. These TCRs come from a human donor with Susac syndrome.

This rearrangement joins TRBV20-1 to TRBJ2-4; TRBD1 or TRBD2 may be the D gene (5 bases each). Trimming removed 6 bases at V and 9 bases at J, with 12 bases between. Germline CDR1 is DFQATT and CDR2 is SNEGSKA (reference sequence). This CDR3 has 11 residues. CDR3 residues: CSAQTGTIQYF. CDR3 nucleotide sequence: TGCAGTGCGCAGACGGGGACCATTCAGTACTTC.

V gene TRBV15 combines with J gene TRBJ2-3; 9 bases are a match to TRBD2. The V gene's germline CDR1 is LNHNV and CDR2 YYDKDF (reference sequence). Unmatched junction bases numbered 6, after V lost 3 bases and J lost 2 bases. This CDR3 spans 16 amino acids. The CDR3 loop reads CATSSSQRGVTDTQYF. The CDR3 DNA is TGTGCCACCAGCAGTTCGCAGCGGGGGGTCACAGATACGCAGTATTTT.

The rearrangement links TRBV4-2 to TRBJ2-4; a weak D match, TRBD1 (5 bases). The CDR3 runs 15 residues. Germline V gene sequence: CDR1 LGHNA, CDR2 YNFKEQ. V lost 2 bases and J lost 12, with 20 bases in between. The DNA of the CDR3 is TGTGCCAGCAGCCAACCTTCCGCGGACACTCCCTCTCAGTACTTC. This translates into CASSQPSADTPSQYF.

The V gene is TRBV20-1, the J gene TRBJ1-1; TRBD1 matches 8 bases. Losses at the gene ends were 3 bases for V and 3 bases for J; bases not matched to a gene: 6. The CDR3 is 14 amino acids. CDR1 and CDR2 from the germline V gene are DFQATT and SNEGSKA (reference sequence). CDR3 DNA sequence: TGCAGTGCTAGCTGGCAGGGGGCCGACACTGAAGCTTTCTTT. Translation gives CSASWQGADTEAFF.

The chain has TRBV7-2 and TRBJ2-5; no clear D gene. Germline V gene sequence: CDR1 SGHTA, CDR2 FQGNSA. The CDR3 is 15 residues long. Trimming left V 6 bases short and J 1 base short, with 15 bases between. The CDR3 region has the DNA TGTGCCAGCAGTCCAGGTTCCAACGGCCAAGAGACCCAGTACTTC. It yields the protein CASSPGSNGQETQYF. The full variable domain, completed using reference TRBV7-2 and TRBJ2-5, is GAGVSQSPSNKVTEKGKDVELRCDPISGHTALYWYRQSLGQGLEFLIYFQGNSAPDKSGLPSDRFSAERTGGSVSTLTIQRTQQEDSAVYLCASSPGSNGQETQYFGPGTRLLVL.

This clonotype was recorded only once. The chain is built from TRBV27 and TRBJ1-2, with 7 nucleotides matching TRBD1. The CDR3 is made up of 14 amino acids. J gave up 3 bases and V 4 bases, and 5 bases lay outside the gene matches. Germline loops: CDR1 MNHEY, CDR2 SMNVEV (reference sequence). CDR3: CASSSWDSDYGYTF. CDR3 coding DNA: TGTGCCAGCAGTTCATGGGACAGCGACTATGGCTACACCTTC.

The table lists this clonotype with a few counts. J is TRBJ2-5 and V is TRBV20-1, with no clear D. The germline V gene has CDR1 DFQATT and CDR2 SNEGSKA (reference sequence). CDR3 length equals 12 residues. V was clipped by 3 bases and J by 1 base, with 6 bases between them. The CDR3 sequence is CSARGAQETQYF. CDR3 bases: TGCAGTGCTAGGGGCGCCCAAGAGACCCAGTACTTC.

The chain couples TRBV7-2 to TRBJ2-2, with a weak D call TRBD1 (5 bases). CDR3 length: 16 amino acids. V was clipped by 3 bases and J by 0 bases, with 11 bases between them. Germline V CDR1 and CDR2: SGHTA, FQGNSA. In nucleotides, the CDR3 is TGTGCCAGCAGCTTTAGGGCAGGGACGAACACCGGGGAGCTGTTTTTT. It codes for CASSFRAGTNTGELFF.

This chain links TRBV25-1 with TRBJ1-6; D unclear. The CDR3 has 13 amino acids. Germline V gives CDR1 MGHDK, CDR2 SYGVNS. Trimming removed 0 bases from V and 9 bases from J, with 6 bases in between. DNA for the CDR3: TGTGCCAGCAGTGAATATATAAGTTCACCCCTCCACTTT. Translation: CASSEYISSPLHF.

The rearrangement uses TRBV3-1 and TRBJ2-1; D possibly corresponds to TRBD1 (5 bases). V lost 3 bases to trimming and J lost 9 bases, with 9 bases between them. CDR1 and CDR2 (germline): LGHDT, YNNKEL (reference sequence). This CDR3 has 12 residues. CDR3 loop: CASSHRASEQFF. The CDR3 nucleotides read TGTGCCAGCAGCCACAGGGCTAGTGAGCAGTTCTTC.

The gene calls are TRBV3-1 and TRBJ2-3; D is ambiguous. This CDR3 contains 12 residues. The ends were cut back, 5 bases at V and 1 base at J, with 4 bases in the middle. In germline, CDR1 is LGHDT, CDR2 YNNKEL (reference sequence). CDR3 sequence reads: CASSYRTDTQYF. Here the CDR3 DNA reads TGTGCCAGCAGCTATCGCACAGATACGCAGTATTTT.

V is TRBV6-6 and J is TRBJ1-6; D is unresolved. V was pared by 8 bases and J by 10 bases, with 21 bases between. The CDR3 extends over 15 amino acids. Per the germline V gene, CDR1 is MNHNY and CDR2 is SVGAGI (reference sequence). The CDR3 region has the DNA TGTGCCAGCCTGTTGGGGTCCGCGGTCGGGTCACCCCTCCACTTT. Protein product: CASLLGSAVGSPLHF.

The rearrangement uses TRBV6-2 or TRBV6-3 and TRBJ2-5, with unresolved D. CDR1 and CDR2 (germline): MNHEY, SVGEGT. The V and J ends lost 0 bases and 0 bases respectively, with 8 bases between them. This CDR3 comprises 15 residues. For the CDR3, the DNA is TGTGCCAGCAGTTACTCGACCGGAGACCAAGAGACCCAGTACTTC. It is translated as CASSYSTGDQETQYF.

This chain uses TRBV20-1 with TRBJ1-2, with a possible D match to TRBD1 (5 bases). Per the germline V gene, CDR1 is DFQATT and CDR2 is SNEGSKA (reference sequence). V was shortened by 0 bases and J by 8 bases, with 13 bases between the two germline ends. The CDR3 length is 13 residues. DNA for the CDR3: TGCAGTGCTAGAGATGCCTCAGGGACGGGCTACACCTTC. This encodes CSARDASGTGYTF.

The genes are TRBV7-9 and TRBJ1-1; 8 nucleotides match TRBD1. V dropped 5 bases and J dropped 4; count of bases not matched to a gene: 9. The length of the CDR3 is 15 residues. In germline, CDR1 is SEHNR, CDR2 FQNEAQ (reference sequence). The CDR3 is CASSEDRGRGTEAFF. CDR3 nucleotide sequence: TGTGCCAGCAGCGAAGACAGGGGAAGGGGCACTGAAGCTTTCTTT.

This clonotype was observed once. The gene calls are TRBV29-1 and TRBJ1-2; tentative D call: TRBD1 (6 bases). The CDR3 consists of 11 residues. The V end lost 7 bases, the J end lost 6 bases, and 12 bases lay between the germline ends. Per germline, CDR1 SQVTM and CDR2 ANQGSEA. The CDR3 bases are TGCAGCGGAAAGGGGGGGAATGGCTACACCTTC. It codes for CSGKGGNGYTF. The full variable domain, completed using reference TRBV29-1 and TRBJ1-2, is SAVISQKPSRDICQRGTSLTIQCQVDSQVTMMFWYRQQPGQSLTLIATANQGSEATYESGFVIDKFPISRPNLTFSTLTVSNMSPEDSSIYLCSGKGGNGYTFGSGTRLTVV.

This clonotype was detected once. V is TRBV5-1 and J is TRBJ2-5, with 7 bases aligning to TRBD2. Unmatched junction bases numbered 11, after V lost 4 bases and J lost 5 bases. The CDR3 length is 15 residues. The germline V gene encodes CDR1 SGHRS and CDR2 YFSETQ. CDR3 sequence: CASSNGLVAKETQYF. The CDR3, as DNA: TGCGCCAGCAGCAACGGACTAGTTGCGAAGGAGACCCAGTACTTC.

In regard to this clonotype: One end of the junction is discordant with germline, which a read error may explain. The V and J genes are TRBV5-6 and TRBJ2-3; the D gene is possibly TRBD1 (6 bases). Germline V gives CDR1 SGHDT, CDR2 YYEEEE. This CDR3 spans 14 amino acids. Here the CDR3 reads CASSTQGTGDTQFF. The CDR3 nucleotides read TGTGCCAGCAGCACGCAGGGGACCGGAGATACGCAGTTTTTT. The complete variable domain, with remaining parts taken from reference TRBV5-6 and TRBJ2-3, reads DAGVTQSPTHLIKTRGQQVTLRCSPKSGHDTVSWYQQALGQGPQFIFQYYEEEERQRGNFPDRFSGHQFPNYSSELNVNALLLGDSALYLCASSTQGTGDTQFFGPGTRLTVL.

The gene calls are TRBV5-4 and TRBJ1-6, with unresolved D. Germline values: CDR1 SGHNT, CDR2 YYREEE (reference sequence). V gave up 2 bases and J gave up 7 bases, with 13 bases separating them. The CDR3 sequence is 15 residues long. In DNA form, the CDR3 reads TGTGCCAGCAGCTTTGGGGATCGGATGAATTCACCCCTCCACTTT. Residues: CASSFGDRMNSPLHF.

This chain connects TRBV29-1 to TRBJ2-5; unclear D gene. V was pared by 4 bases and J by 2 bases, with 8 bases between. The CDR3 runs 12 residues. Per the germline V gene, CDR1 is SQVTM and CDR2 is ANQGSEA. CDR3 in amino acids: CSVVRVQETQYF. The CDR3 DNA reads as TGCAGCGTTGTTAGGGTTCAAGAGACCCAGTACTTC.

V gene TRBV18 combines with J gene TRBJ1-3, with unresolved D. The CDR3 is 15 residues long. CDR1 is KGHSH, CDR2 LQKENI, per germline. V dropped 2 bases and J dropped 0 bases, with 8 bases sitting between them. CDR3 loop: CASSPDKGSGNTIYF. CDR3 nucleotides: TGTGCCAGCTCACCAGACAAGGGCTCTGGAAACACCATATATTTT.

This chain joins TRBV20-1 and TRBJ2-5; TRBD1 aligns across 7 bases. The CDR3 is made up of 12 amino acids. Germline V lookup: CDR1 DFQATT, CDR2 SNEGSKA (reference sequence). V lost 2 bases to trimming and J lost 5 bases; unmatched junction nucleotides: 2. The CDR3 protein is CSARQGDETQYF. The CDR3 DNA reads as TGCAGTGCTAGACAGGGGGACGAGACCCAGTACTTC.

This chain joins TRBV27 and TRBJ1-6; D remains unclear. CDR3 length equals 13 residues. V lost 5 bases to trimming and J lost 10 bases, with 12 bases between them. The germline V gene encodes CDR1 MNHEY and CDR2 SMNVEV (reference sequence). As DNA, the CDR3 is TGTGCCAGCAGTCGTCGTGAGGCGTCACCCCTCCACTTT. It translates to CASSRREASPLHF.

The V and J genes are TRBV5-1 and TRBJ1-5; weak D call: TRBD1 (5 bases). Per germline, CDR1 SGHRS and CDR2 YFSETQ. Trimming removed 4 bases at V and 5 bases at J, with 13 bases between. CDR3 length: 14 residues. Here the CDR3 reads CASSPEGTHQPQHF. The DNA for the CDR3 is TGCGCCAGCAGCCCGGAGGGGACCCATCAGCCCCAGCATTTT.

The chain joins TRBV4-2 to TRBJ2-2; D is possibly TRBD1 (5 bases). The CDR3 runs 16 residues. V lost 4 bases and J 6 bases, leaving 18 bases between the germline ends. From germline, CDR1 is LGHNA and CDR2 YNFKEQ. The CDR3 reads CASSRAGPVYPGELFF. For the CDR3, the DNA is TGTGCCAGCAGCCGGGCAGGGCCCGTGTATCCCGGGGAGCTGTTTTTT.

V is TRBV12-3 or TRBV12-4 and J is TRBJ2-2, with TRBD2 matching over 9 bases. The junction had 8 bases not matched to a gene; V was cut back by 7 bases and J by 5 bases. The CDR3 extends over 15 amino acids. The CDR3 reads CASKGRSGGTGELFF. CDR3 coding DNA: TGTGCCAGCAAGGGCCGTAGCGGGGGAACCGGGGAGCTGTTTTTT.

V and J are TRBV9 and TRBJ2-2; a weak D match, TRBD1 (6 bases). V was shortened by 4 bases and J by 8 bases, with 15 bases between the two germline ends. Germline CDR1 is SGDLS and CDR2 is YYNGEE. This CDR3 has 14 amino acids. The CDR3 sequence is CASSPDGTQGELFF. The CDR3 region has the DNA TGTGCCAGCAGCCCCGATGGGACACAAGGGGAGCTGTTTTTT.